These 13 T cell receptor beta chains originate from one sample sequenced in a study of blood T cells in healthy people across ages (dated by TCRdb to the mid-2010s). The library was produced with 5' RACE. Reads for this sample came from an Illumina HiSeq 2500. The second PCR ran for about 6 to 12 cycles and used a J-beta primer mix along with a sample-barcoded 5' primer. TCRdb reanalyzed the raw reads on its own, using fastp at Q25 for trimming and MiXCR for clone calling, and kept in-frame beta chains. Identical CDR3 protein sequences are pooled into one entry, listed with their most common genes and DNA. The sample table holds around 800,000 distinct CDR3 sequences, of which approximately 24% were seen once. The ten top clones hold 3% of the sample. These data were likewise used in another study, on T cells of mothers and their children.

Sequencing was performed on blood. These receptors all stem from a boy younger than 18 in good health.

The chain employs TRBV4-1 and TRBJ1-2, with a weak D call TRBD1 (5 bases). This CDR3 is 15 amino acids long. Germline assignment: CDR1 MGHRA and CDR2 YSYEKL. V gave up 0 bases and J gave up 3 bases, with 11 bases separating them. The CDR3 protein is CASSQDGAVDYGYTF. CDR3 DNA sequence: TGCGCCAGCAGCCAAGATGGGGCGGTTGACTATGGCTACACCTTC.

This chain connects TRBV9 to TRBJ2-1; D is unresolved. There are 15 residues in the CDR3. Germline lookup yields CDR1 SGDLS and CDR2 YYNGEE. The ends were cut back, 0 bases at V and 0 bases at J, with 7 bases in the middle. The CDR3 region has the DNA TGTGCCAGCAGCGTAGAACAGATCTCCTACAATGAGCAGTTCTTC. This sequence encodes CASSVEQISYNEQFF. Based on the CDR3 plus reference TRBV9 and TRBJ2-1, the full variable domain is DSGVTQTPKHLITATGQRVTLRCSPRSGDLSVYWYQQSLDQGLQFLIQYYNGEERAKGNILERFSAQQFPDLHSELNLSSLELGDSALYFCASSVEQISYNEQFFGPGTRLTVL.

This chain connects TRBV10-3 to TRBJ2-7; maybe TRBD1 (6 bases). CDR1 and CDR2 (germline): ENHRY, SYGVKD. Trimming pared 9 bases from V and 1 base from J, leaving 16 bases between. CDR3 size: 14 residues. The CDR3 protein is CAIKQGFDSYEQYF. Here the CDR3 DNA reads TGTGCCATTAAACAGGGCTTCGATTCCTACGAGCAGTACTTC.

CDR3 loop: CACLRLREQYF. The CDR3 nucleotides are TGTGCCTGCCTACGGCTCAGGGAGCAGTACTTC. The J gene is TRBJ2-7, the V gene TRBV30; D gene ambiguous. The CDR3 spans 11 residues. From germline, CDR1 is GTSNPN and CDR2 SVGIG (reference sequence). V gave up 6 bases and J gave up 7 bases, with 13 bases separating them. The variable domain in full, with the rest retrieved from reference TRBV30 and TRBJ2-7, is SQTIHQWPATLVQPVGSPLSLECTVEGTSNPNLYWYRQAAGRGLQLLFYSVGIGQISSEVPQNLSASRPQDRQFILSSKKLLLSDSGFYLCACLRLREQYFGPGTRLTVT.

This clonotype showed up just a few times. V and J are TRBV9 and TRBJ1-2, with 7 bases that match TRBD1. V lost 4 bases and J lost 6; bases outside the gene matches: 15. Germline V gene sequence: CDR1 SGDLS, CDR2 YYNGEE. The CDR3 has 16 amino acids. The CDR3 protein is CASSLTTGEGYDGYTF. The CDR3 DNA reads TGTGCCAGCAGCCTCACAACAGGGGAAGGGTACGATGGCTACACCTTC. Looking up the rest from reference TRBV9 and TRBJ1-2 gives the full variable domain: DSGVTQTPKHLITATGQRVTLRCSPRSGDLSVYWYQQSLDQGLQFLIQYYNGEERAKGNILERFSAQQFPDLHSELNLSSLELGDSALYFCASSLTTGEGYDGYTFGSGTRLTVV.

This clonotype was observed a few times. The rearrangement joins TRBV5-1 to TRBJ2-3; TRBD1 agrees at 9 bases. This CDR3 region has 16 residues. Trimming took 0 bases from V and 3 from J; bases not matched to a gene: 5. CDR1 is SGHRS, CDR2 YFSETQ, per germline. The CDR3 sequence is CASSLANRGRTDTQYF. In DNA form, the CDR3 reads TGCGCCAGCAGCTTGGCCAACAGGGGGCGGACAGATACGCAGTATTTT.

This sequence joins TRBV12-3 or TRBV12-4 and TRBJ1-5, with D tentatively TRBD1 (5 bases). V was pared by 1 base and J by 9 bases, with 16 bases between. The CDR3 contains 15 residues. This CDR3 reads CASSLDGGLIRPQHF. In nucleotides, the CDR3 is TGTGCCAGCAGTTTAGACGGGGGACTCATAAGGCCCCAGCATTTT.

This clonotype was seen more than once but under ten times. The chain uses TRBV20-1 and TRBJ1-2; D unresolved. V dropped 4 bases and J dropped 4 bases, with 10 bases sitting between them. CDR1 and CDR2 (germline): DFQATT, SNEGSKA (reference sequence). The CDR3 is made up of 12 amino acids. The CDR3 protein is CSAKRESYGYTF. The CDR3 DNA sequence: TGCAGTGCTAAAAGGGAGAGCTATGGCTACACCTTC.

The chain recombines TRBV5-6 with TRBJ1-2, with D tentatively TRBD1 (5 bases). CDR3 length equals 15 residues. Trimming cost V 4 bases and J 4 bases, with 17 bases left between them. CDR1 and CDR2 from the germline V gene are SGHDT and YYEEEE. The CDR3: CASSIPGGEGYGYTF. The CDR3 DNA follows: TGTGCCAGCAGCATTCCTGGAGGGGAGGGCTATGGCTACACCTTC.

This clonotype was seen only a few times. V and J are TRBV28 and TRBJ1-4; D not resolved. Per germline, CDR1 MDHEN and CDR2 SYDVKM. The CDR3 has 12 amino acids. V lost 2 bases, J lost 7 bases, and 5 bases lay in between. The CDR3 nucleotides read TGTGCCAGCAGTTTAAGACCTGAAAAACTGTTTTTT. It translates to CASSLRPEKLFF.

V gene TRBV12-5 combines with J gene TRBJ1-3, with D uncertain. Germline V gene sequence: CDR1 LGHNT, CDR2 FRNRAP. The CDR3 length is 11 residues. CDR3 loop: CASGFGNTIYF. In DNA form, the CDR3 reads TGTGCATCCGGGTTCGGAAACACCATATATTTT.

The rearrangement links TRBV28 to TRBJ2-1; 10 bases fit TRBD2. Losses at the gene ends were 5 bases for V and 9 bases for J; bases not matched to a gene: 13. There are 16 residues in the CDR3. Germline loops: CDR1 MDHEN, CDR2 SYDVKM. As DNA, the CDR3 is TGTGCCAGCAGTCCCCGGGGTAGCGGGGGGCTCCTTGAGCAGTTCTTC. It yields the protein CASSPRGSGGLLEQFF.

The V call is TRBV5-1, the J call TRBJ2-1; 11 bases align to TRBD2. V lost 3 bases and J lost 6; bases outside the gene matches: 17. CDR1 is SGHRS, CDR2 YFSETQ, per germline. The CDR3 contains 19 residues. The chain's CDR3 is CASSYGSTSGGSGSNEQFF. The DNA of the CDR3 is TGCGCCAGCAGCTATGGATCAACTAGCGGGGGATCGGGGAGCAATGAGCAGTTCTTC.